This entry concerns a single T cell receptor (beta chain). With 0 bases removed from V and 3 bases from J, the gap between germline ends came to 15 bases. Germline values: CDR1 LGHDT, CDR2 YNNKEL (reference sequence). This CDR3 is built from 17 residues. The data are from a study of CD8+CD57+ T cells in acquired aplastic anemia. Patients picked for sequencing had shown CD8+CD57+ cell expansion detected by flow cytometry. The template for TCR beta VDJ and CDR3 sequence profiling was genomic DNA. MiXCR was run by TCRdb on the reads, yielding one entry per CDR3 protein. The sample holds 150,000 to 200,000 distinct CDR3 sequences, 63% seen once.

Sequenced input: sorted CD4+, CD8+, or CD8+CD57+ T cells (not recorded which) from PBMCs. This receptor was identified in a human donor with aplastic anemia. The chain employs TRBV3-1 and TRBJ1-3; D gene unclear. CDR3 loop: CASSQDRTGYLGNTIYF. Written as DNA, the CDR3 is TGTGCCAGCAGCCAAGATAGAACGGGGTACCTTGGAAACACCATATATTTT.